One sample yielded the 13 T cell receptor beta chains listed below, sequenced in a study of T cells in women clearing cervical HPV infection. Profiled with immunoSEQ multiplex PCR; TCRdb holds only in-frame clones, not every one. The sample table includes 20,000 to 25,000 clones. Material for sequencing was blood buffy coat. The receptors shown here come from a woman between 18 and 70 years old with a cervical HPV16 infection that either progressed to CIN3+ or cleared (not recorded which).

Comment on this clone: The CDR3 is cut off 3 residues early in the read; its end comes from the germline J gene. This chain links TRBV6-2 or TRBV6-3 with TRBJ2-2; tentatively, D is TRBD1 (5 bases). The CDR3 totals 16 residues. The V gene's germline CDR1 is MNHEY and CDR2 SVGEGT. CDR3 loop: CASSYSTAFYNSPLFF. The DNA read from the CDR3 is TGTGCCAGCAGTTACTCGACAGCATTCTATAATTCACCG.

The CDR3 is CASSSQGKGYEQYF. CDR3 DNA (partial): TGTGCCAGTAGTTCCCAGGGGAAGGGCTACGAG. The chain recombines TRBV19 with TRBJ2-7; TRBD1 is a possible D gene (6 bases). The read ends 3 residues shy of where the CDR3 ends; the end is completed using the germline J gene. This CDR3 spans 14 amino acids. Per the germline V gene, CDR1 is LNHDA and CDR2 is SQIVND (reference sequence). Trimming removed 5 bases at V and 3 bases at J, with 14 bases between. Full variable domain (missing parts from reference TRBV19 and TRBJ2-7): DGGITQSPKYLFRKEGQNVTLSCEQNLNHDAMYWYRQDPGQGLRLIYYSQIVNDFQKGDIAEGYSVSREKKESFPLTVTSAQKNPTAFYLCASSSQGKGYEQYFGPGTRLTVT.

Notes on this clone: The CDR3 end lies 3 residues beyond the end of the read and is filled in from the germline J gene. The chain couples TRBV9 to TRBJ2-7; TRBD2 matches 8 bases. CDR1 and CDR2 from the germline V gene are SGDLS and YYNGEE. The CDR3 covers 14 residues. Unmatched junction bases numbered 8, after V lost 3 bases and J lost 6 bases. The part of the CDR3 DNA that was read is TGTGCCAGCAGCGCGGGGGGGGGTTTGGGCGAG. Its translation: CASSAGGGLGE. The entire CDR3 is CASSAGGGLGEQYF. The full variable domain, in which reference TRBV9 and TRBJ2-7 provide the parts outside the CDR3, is DSGVTQTPKHLITATGQRVTLRCSPRSGDLSVYWYQQSLDQGLQFLIQYYNGEERAKGNILERFSAQQFPDLHSELNLSSLELGDSALYFCASSAGGGLGEQYFGPGTRLTVT.

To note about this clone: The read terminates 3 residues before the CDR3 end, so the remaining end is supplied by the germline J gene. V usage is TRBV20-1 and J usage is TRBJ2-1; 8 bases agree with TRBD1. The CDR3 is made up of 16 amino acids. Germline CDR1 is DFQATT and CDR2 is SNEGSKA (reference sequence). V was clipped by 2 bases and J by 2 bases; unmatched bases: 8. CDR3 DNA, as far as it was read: TGCAGTGCTAGAAATATGCGGGACAGGACCTACAATGAG. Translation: CSARNMRDRTYNE. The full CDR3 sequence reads CSARNMRDRTYNEQFF.

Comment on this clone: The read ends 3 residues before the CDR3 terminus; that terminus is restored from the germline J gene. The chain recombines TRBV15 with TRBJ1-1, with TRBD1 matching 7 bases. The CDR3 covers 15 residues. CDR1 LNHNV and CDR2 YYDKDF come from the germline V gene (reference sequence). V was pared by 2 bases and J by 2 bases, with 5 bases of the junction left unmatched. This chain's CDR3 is CATSRIRTGNTEAFF. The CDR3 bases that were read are TGTGCCACCAGCAGAATCCGGACAGGAAACACTGAA.

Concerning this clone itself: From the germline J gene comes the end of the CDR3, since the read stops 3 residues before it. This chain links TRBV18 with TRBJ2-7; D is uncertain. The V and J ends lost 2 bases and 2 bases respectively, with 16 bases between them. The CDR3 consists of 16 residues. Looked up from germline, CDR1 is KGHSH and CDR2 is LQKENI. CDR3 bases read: TGTGCCAGCTCACCAGTTCTGACCCCAGGCGCCTACGAG. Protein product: CASSPVLTPGAYE. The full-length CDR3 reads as CASSPVLTPGAYEQYF.

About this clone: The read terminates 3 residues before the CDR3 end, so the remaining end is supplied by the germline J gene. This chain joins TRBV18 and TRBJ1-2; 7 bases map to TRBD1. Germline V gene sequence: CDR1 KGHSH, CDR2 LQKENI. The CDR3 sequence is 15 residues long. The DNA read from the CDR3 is TGTGCCAGCTCACCAAGGACAGGACTCCCCTACGAC. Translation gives CASSPRTGLPYD. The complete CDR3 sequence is CASSPRTGLPYDYTF.

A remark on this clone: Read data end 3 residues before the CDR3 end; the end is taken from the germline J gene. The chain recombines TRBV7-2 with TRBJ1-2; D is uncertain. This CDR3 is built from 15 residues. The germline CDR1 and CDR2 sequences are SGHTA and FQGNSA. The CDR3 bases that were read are TGTGCCAGCAGCTTGCTAGCGGGAGGAGCCTACGAC. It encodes CASSLLAGGAYD. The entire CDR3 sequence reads CASSLLAGGAYDYTF. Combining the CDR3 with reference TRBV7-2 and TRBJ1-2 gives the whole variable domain GAGVSQSPSNKVTEKGKDVELRCDPISGHTALYWYRQSLGQGLEFLIYFQGNSAPDKSGLPSDRFSAERTGGSVSTLTIQRTQQEDSAVYLCASSLLAGGAYDYTFGSGTRLTVV.

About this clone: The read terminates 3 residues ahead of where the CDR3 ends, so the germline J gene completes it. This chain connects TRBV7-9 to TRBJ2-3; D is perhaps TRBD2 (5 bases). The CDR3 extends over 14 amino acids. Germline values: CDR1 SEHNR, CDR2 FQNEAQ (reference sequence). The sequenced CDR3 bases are TGTGCCAGCAGCTCCGAGGGCGTGAAAGAGACG. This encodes CASSSEGVKET. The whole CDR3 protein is CASSSEGVKETQYF.

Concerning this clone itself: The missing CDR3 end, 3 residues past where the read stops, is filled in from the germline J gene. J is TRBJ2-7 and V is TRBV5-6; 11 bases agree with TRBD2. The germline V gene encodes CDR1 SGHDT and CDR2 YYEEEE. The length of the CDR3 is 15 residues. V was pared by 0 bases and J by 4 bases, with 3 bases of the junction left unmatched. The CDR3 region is CASSLALAGGYEQYF. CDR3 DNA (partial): TGTGCCAGCAGCTTGGCCCTAGCGGGAGGTTACGAG.

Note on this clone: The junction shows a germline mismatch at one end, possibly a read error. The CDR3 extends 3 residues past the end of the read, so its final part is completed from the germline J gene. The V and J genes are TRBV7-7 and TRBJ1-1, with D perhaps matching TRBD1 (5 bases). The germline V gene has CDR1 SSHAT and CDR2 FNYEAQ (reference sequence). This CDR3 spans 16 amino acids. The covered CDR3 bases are TGTGCTAGCAGCCCCTGGGTCGGGGGGGAGAACACTGAA. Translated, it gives CASSPWVGGENTE. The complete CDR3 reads CASSPWVGGENTEAFF. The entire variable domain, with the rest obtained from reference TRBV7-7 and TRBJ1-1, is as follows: GAGVSQSPRYKVTKRGQDVTLRCDPISSHATLYWYQQALGQGPEFLTYFNYEAQPDKSGLPSDRFSAERPEGSISTLTIQRTEQRDSAMYRCASSPWVGGENTEAFFGQGTRLTVV.

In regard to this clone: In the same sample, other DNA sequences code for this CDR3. This chain's CDR3 is CASSQHAGQGYEQYF. The sequenced CDR3 bases are TGTGCCAGCAGCCAACACGCAGGACAGGGTTACGAG. This chain uses TRBV14 with TRBJ2-7, with 8 bases that match TRBD1. The missing CDR3 end, 3 residues past where the read stops, is filled in from the germline J gene. The V segment lost 2 bases and the J segment 4 bases; nucleotides outside the gene matches: 7. The CDR3 has 15 amino acids. Looked up from germline, CDR1 is SGHDN and CDR2 is FVKESK.

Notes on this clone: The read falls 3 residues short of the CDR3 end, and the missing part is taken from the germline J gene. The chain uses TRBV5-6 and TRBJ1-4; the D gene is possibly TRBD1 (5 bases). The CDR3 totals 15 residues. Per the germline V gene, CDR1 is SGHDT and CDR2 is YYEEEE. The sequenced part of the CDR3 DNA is TGTGCCAGCAGCTTATCCAGGGCACTTAATTCACCA. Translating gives CASSLSRALNSP. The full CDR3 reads CASSLSRALNSPLFF.